Here is one TCR beta chain with its context. This entry comes from a study of shared clonotypes between healthy human individuals. Adults of Caucasian background living in Nashville, Tennessee made up all donors. Trimming removed 2 bases at V and 0 bases at J, with 11 bases between. The length of the CDR3 is 15 residues. CDR1 and CDR2 from the germline V gene are LGHNA and YSLEER. Using immunoSEQ multiplex PCR, the repertoire was profiled, and TCRdb retains in-frame clones only, with some absent. This table has more than 2,000,000 clones, approximately 92% appearing once. This chain joins TRBV4-3 and TRBJ2-7; D is possibly TRBD2 (6 bases). The specimen sequenced was naive CD4+ T cells sorted from blood. The subset was: CD45RA+ positively selected. The sequence was obtained from a man younger than 35 in good health. CDR3 in amino acids: CASSQQTSSSYEQYF. The CDR3 region has the DNA TGCGCCAGCAGCCAACAAACTAGCAGCTCCTACGAGCAGTACTTC.